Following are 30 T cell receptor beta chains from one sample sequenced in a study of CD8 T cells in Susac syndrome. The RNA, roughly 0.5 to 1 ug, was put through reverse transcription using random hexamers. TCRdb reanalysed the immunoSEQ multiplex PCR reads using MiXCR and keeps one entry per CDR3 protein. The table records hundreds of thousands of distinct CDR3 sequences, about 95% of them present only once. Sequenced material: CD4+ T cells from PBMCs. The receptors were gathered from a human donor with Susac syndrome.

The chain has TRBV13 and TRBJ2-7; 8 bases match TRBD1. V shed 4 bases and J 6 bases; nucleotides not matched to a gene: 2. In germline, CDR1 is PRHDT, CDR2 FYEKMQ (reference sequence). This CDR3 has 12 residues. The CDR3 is CASSSDRGEQYF. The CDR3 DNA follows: TGTGCCAGCAGCTCCGACAGGGGCGAGCAGTACTTC.

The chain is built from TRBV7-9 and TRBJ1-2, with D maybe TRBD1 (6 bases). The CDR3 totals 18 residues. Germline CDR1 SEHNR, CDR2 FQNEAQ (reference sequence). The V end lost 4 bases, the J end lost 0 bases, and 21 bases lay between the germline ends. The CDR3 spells CASSSLREYRDANYGYTF. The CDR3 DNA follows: TGTGCCAGCAGCTCCCTACGAGAATACAGGGATGCTAACTATGGCTACACCTTC.

The CDR3 bases are TGCGCCAGCAGCTTGGAGCGGGGGAGATCAGATACGCAGTATTTT. Translating it yields CASSLERGRSDTQYF. The chain recombines TRBV5-1 with TRBJ2-3; 8 nucleotides match TRBD2. Looked up from germline, CDR1 is SGHRS and CDR2 is YFSETQ. The CDR3 has 15 residues. The J segment lost 4 bases and the V segment lost 0 bases, leaving 4 bases of the junction unmatched. Full variable domain (outside the CDR3, taken from reference TRBV5-1 and TRBJ2-3): KAGVTQTPRYLIKTRGQQVTLSCSPISGHRSVSWYQQTPGQGLQFLFEYFSETQRNKGNFPGRFSGRQFSNSRSEMNVSTLELGDSALYLCASSLERGRSDTQYFGPGTRLTVL.

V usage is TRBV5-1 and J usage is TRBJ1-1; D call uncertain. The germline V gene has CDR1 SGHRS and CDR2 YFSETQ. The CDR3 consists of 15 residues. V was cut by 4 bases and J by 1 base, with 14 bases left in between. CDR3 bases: TGCGCCAGCAGCCCGGGAGACCGACGGAACACTGAAGCTTTCTTT. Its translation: CASSPGDRRNTEAFF.

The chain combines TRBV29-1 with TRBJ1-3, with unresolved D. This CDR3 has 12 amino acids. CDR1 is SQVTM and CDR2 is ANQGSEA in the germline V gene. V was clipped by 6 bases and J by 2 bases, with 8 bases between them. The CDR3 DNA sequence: TGCAGCGTATCTCATGCTGGAAACACCATATATTTT. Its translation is CSVSHAGNTIYF.

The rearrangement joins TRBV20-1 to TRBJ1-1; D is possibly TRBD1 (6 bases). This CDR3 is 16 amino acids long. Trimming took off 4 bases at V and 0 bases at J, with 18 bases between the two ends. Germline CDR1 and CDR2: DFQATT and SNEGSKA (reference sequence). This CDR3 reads CSAIFSRGGLNTEAFF. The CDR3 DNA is TGCAGTGCTATTTTTTCGCGGGGGGGCCTGAACACTGAAGCTTTCTTT.

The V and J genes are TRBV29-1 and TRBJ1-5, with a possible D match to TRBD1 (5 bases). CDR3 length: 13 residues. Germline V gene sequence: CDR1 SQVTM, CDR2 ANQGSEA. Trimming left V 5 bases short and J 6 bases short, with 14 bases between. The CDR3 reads CSVKEGAIQPQHF. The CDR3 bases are TGCAGCGTTAAGGAAGGGGCGATTCAGCCCCAGCATTTT.

The CDR3 coding sequence is TGTGCCAGCAGCTTGGATGGGATCACTGAAGCTTTCTTT. Encoded protein: CASSLDGITEAFF. This rearrangement joins TRBV5-6 to TRBJ1-1; D not resolved. The CDR3 spans 13 residues. CDR1 is SGHDT and CDR2 is YYEEEE in the germline V gene. V dropped 0 bases and J dropped 4 bases, with 7 bases sitting between them.

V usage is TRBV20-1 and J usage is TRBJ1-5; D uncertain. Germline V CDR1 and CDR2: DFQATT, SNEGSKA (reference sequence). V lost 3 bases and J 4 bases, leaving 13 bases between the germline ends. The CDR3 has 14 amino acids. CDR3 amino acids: CSASSVPSNQPQHF. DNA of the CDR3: TGCAGTGCTAGTTCCGTCCCCTCAAATCAGCCCCAGCATTTT.

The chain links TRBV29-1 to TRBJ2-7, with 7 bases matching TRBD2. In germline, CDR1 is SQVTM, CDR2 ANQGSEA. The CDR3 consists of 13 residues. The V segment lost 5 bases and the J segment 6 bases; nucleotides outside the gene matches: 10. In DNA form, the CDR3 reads TGCAGCGTTTCTGATTATGGGGAGGGCGAGCAGTACTTC. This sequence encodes CSVSDYGEGEQYF.

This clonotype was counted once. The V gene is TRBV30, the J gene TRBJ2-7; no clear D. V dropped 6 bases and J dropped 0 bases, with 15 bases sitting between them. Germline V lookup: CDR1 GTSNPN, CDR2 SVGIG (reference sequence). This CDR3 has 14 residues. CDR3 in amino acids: CACHHPGNSYEQYF. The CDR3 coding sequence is TGTGCCTGTCACCATCCAGGCAACTCCTACGAGCAGTACTTC.

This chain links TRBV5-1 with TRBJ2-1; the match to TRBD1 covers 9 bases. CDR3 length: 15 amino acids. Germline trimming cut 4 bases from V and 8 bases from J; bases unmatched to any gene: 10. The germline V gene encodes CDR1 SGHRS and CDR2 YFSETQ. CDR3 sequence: CASSPTGTGIDEQFF. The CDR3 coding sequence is TGCGCCAGCAGCCCAACCGGGACAGGGATTGATGAGCAGTTCTTC.

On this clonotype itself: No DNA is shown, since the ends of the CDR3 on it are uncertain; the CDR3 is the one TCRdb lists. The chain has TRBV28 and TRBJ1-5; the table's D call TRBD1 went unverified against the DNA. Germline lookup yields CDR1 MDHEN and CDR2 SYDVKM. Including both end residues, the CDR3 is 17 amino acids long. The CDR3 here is CASSTSGIPHSNQPQHF.

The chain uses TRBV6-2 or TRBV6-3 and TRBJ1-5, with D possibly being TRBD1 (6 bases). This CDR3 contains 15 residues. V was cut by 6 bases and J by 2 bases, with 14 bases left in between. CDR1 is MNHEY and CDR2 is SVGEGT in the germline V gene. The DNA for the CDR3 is TGTGCCAGCAGGGCCCCGGGGGCTGGCAATCAGCCCCAGCATTTT. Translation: CASRAPGAGNQPQHF.

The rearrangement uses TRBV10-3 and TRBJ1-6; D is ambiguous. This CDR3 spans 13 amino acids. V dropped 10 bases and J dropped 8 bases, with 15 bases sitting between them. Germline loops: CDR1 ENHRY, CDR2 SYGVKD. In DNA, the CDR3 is TGTGCCACGTCTCCCCTGACGGATTCACCCCTCCACTTT. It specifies CATSPLTDSPLHF.

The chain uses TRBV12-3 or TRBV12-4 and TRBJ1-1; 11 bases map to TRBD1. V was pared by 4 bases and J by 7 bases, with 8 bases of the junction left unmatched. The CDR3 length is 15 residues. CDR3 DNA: TGTGCCAGCAGTTCGCTCGGGACAGGGGGAAATGAAGCTTTCTTT. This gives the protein CASSSLGTGGNEAFF.

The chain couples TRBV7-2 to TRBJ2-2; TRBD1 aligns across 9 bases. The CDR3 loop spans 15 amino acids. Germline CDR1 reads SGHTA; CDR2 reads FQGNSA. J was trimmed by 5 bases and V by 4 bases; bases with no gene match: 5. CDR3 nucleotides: TGTGCCAGCAGCTGGGACAGGGCTATGACCGGGGAGCTGTTTTTT. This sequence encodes CASSWDRAMTGELFF.

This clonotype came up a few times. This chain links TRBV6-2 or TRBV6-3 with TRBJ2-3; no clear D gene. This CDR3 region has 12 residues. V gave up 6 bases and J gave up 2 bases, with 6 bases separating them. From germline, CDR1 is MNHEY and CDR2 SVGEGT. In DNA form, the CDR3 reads TGTGCCAGCAGCCCCACCACAGATACGCAGTATTTT. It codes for CASSPTTDTQYF.

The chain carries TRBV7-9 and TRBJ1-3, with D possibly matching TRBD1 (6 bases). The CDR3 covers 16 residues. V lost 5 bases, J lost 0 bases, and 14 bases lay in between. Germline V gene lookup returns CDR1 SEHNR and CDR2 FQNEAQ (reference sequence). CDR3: CASSPGQYRSGNTIYF. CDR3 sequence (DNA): TGTGCCAGCAGCCCTGGACAGTACCGCTCTGGAAACACCATATATTTT. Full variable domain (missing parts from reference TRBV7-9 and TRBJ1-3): DTGVSQNPRHKITKRGQNVTFRCDPISEHNRLYWYRQTLGQGPEFLTYFQNEAQLEKSRLLSDRFSAERPKGSFSTLEIQRTEQGDSAMYLCASSPGQYRSGNTIYFGEGSWLTVV.

CDR3 bases: TGTGCCAGCAGTTACCTCCGTTCCTACGAGCAGTACTTC. This codes for CASSYLRSYEQYF. The chain recombines TRBV6-2 or TRBV6-3 with TRBJ2-7; D call uncertain. Germline lookup yields CDR1 MNHEY and CDR2 SVGEGT. This CDR3 has 13 amino acids. V lost 2 bases to trimming and J lost 1 base, with 6 bases between them.

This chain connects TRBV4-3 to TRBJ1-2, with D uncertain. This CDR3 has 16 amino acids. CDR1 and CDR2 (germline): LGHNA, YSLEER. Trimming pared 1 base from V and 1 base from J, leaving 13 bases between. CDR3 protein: CASSQAGNSHNYGYTF. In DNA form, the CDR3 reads TGCGCCAGCAGCCAAGCCGGGAACTCCCATAACTATGGCTACACCTTC.

Here the CDR3 DNA reads TGCGCCAGCAGCCAGGCCGGGACAGGGGGCTACGAGCAGTACTTC. Translating gives CASSQAGTGGYEQYF. The V gene is TRBV4-3, the J gene TRBJ2-7; 11 bases fit TRBD1. The CDR3 consists of 15 residues. V was pared by 3 bases and J by 3 bases, with 4 bases of the junction left unmatched. Per germline, CDR1 LGHNA and CDR2 YSLEER.

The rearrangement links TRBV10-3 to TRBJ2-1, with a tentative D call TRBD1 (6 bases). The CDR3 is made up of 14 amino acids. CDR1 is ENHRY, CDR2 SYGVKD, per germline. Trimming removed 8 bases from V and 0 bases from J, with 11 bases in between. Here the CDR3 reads CAIGGRSSYNEQFF. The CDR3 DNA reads TGTGCCATCGGGGGCCGCAGCTCCTACAATGAGCAGTTCTTC.

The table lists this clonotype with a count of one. CDR3 loop: CASRNEGGPSSYEQYF. The CDR3 DNA sequence: TGTGCCAGCCGAAATGAAGGGGGACCGAGCTCCTACGAGCAGTACTTC. The rearrangement uses TRBV3-1 and TRBJ2-7, with D possibly matching TRBD1 (6 bases). CDR3 length equals 16 residues. The V end lost 8 bases, the J end lost 0 bases, and 20 bases lay between the germline ends. The germline V gene has CDR1 LGHDT and CDR2 YNNKEL (reference sequence).

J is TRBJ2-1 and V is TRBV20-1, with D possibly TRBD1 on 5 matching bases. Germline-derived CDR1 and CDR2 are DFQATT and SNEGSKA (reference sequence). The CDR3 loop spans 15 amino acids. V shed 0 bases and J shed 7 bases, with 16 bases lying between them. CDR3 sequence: CSARDESTVRNEQFF. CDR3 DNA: TGCAGTGCTAGAGATGAGTCGACAGTCAGGAATGAGCAGTTCTTC.

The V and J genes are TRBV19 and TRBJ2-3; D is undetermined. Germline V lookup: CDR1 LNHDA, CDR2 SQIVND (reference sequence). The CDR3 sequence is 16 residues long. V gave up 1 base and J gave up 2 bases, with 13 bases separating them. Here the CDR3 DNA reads TGTGCCAGTAGTATAGCAATAGGACCGCTCACAGATACGCAGTATTTT. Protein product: CASSIAIGPLTDTQYF.

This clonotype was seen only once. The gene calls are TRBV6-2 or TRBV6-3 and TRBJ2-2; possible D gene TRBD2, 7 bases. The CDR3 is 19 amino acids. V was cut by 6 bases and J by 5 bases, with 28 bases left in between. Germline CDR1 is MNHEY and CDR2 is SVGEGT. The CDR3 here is CASSLLRAQQGGRTGELFF. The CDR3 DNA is TGTGCCAGCAGCCTACTTCGGGCCCAACAGGGAGGGAGGACCGGGGAGCTGTTTTTT.

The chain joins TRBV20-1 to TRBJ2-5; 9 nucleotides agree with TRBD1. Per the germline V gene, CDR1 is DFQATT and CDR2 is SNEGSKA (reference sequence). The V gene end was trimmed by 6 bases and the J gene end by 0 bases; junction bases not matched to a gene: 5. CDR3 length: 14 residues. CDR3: CSARQGGDQETQYF. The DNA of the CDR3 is TGCAGTGCCCGACAGGGGGGGGACCAAGAGACCCAGTACTTC.

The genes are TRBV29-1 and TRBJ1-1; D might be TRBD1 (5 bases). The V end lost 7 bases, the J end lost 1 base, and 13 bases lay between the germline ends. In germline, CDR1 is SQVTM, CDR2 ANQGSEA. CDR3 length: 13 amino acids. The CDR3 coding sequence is TGCAGCGCTGGAGGACATTGGAACACTGAAGCTTTCTTT. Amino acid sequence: CSAGGHWNTEAFF.

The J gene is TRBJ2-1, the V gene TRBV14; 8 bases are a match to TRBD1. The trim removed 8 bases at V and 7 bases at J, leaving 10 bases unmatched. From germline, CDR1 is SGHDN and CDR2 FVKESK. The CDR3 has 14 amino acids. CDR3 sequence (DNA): TGTGCCAGCTCCGCTTGGACAGGGAGTAATGAGCAGTTCTTC. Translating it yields CASSAWTGSNEQFF.